The clone carrying this TCR beta chain has a handful of counts. These data come from a study of T-cell reconstitution after alpha-beta-depleted transplantation in children. Per germline, CDR1 MNHEY and CDR2 SMNVEV (reference sequence). After removal of 3 bases from V and 7 bases from J, the junction contained 9 bases not matched to a gene. CDR3 length: 14 residues. The library targeted TCRbeta and was prepared with unique molecular identifiers. A single record per CDR3 protein comes from TCRdb applying MiXCR to the PCR reads. The table includes over 550,000 distinct CDR3 sequences, about 11% detected once.

The clonotype was recovered from a human donor who donated a stem cell graft to a child with acute myeloid leukemia. This chain connects TRBV27 to TRBJ2-7; 7 bases map to TRBD2. Sequenced material: PBMCs from the stem cell graft donor, taken from the stem cell graft. The CDR3 here is CASSLRERPGEQYF. CDR3 DNA: TGTGCCAGCAGTTTGCGGGAGAGGCCTGGGGAGCAGTACTTC.